One sample yielded the 18 T cell receptor beta chains listed below, sequenced in a study of T cell changes during pregnancy in multiple sclerosis. Sequencing used immunoSEQ multiplex PCR; TCRdb keeps in-frame clones, though not all of them. The data hold roughly 48,000 clones, with 88% observed a single time. The sequenced sample was CD4+ T cells from peripheral blood mononuclear cells, obtained in the second trimester of pregnancy. These receptors were taken from a female donor with multiple sclerosis, enrolled in a pregnancy study.

CDR3 coding DNA: TGTGCCTGGAGCCTGGGACAGAACACTGAAGCTTTCTTT. Translated, it gives CAWSLGQNTEAFF. This rearrangement joins TRBV30 to TRBJ1-1; TRBD1 might be the D (6 bases). V was pared by 3 bases and J by 1 base, with 9 bases between. The germline CDR1 and CDR2 sequences are GTSNPN and SVGIG (reference sequence). The CDR3 loop spans 13 amino acids.

The genes are TRBV19 and TRBJ2-5, with TRBD1 as a possible D gene (5 bases). V lost 5 bases and J 1 base, leaving 8 bases between the germline ends. Germline V gene sequence: CDR1 LNHDA, CDR2 SQIVND (reference sequence). This CDR3 comprises 13 residues. The DNA for the CDR3 is TGTGCCAGTAGTGACAGTATCCAAGAGACCCAGTACTTC. Its protein product is CASSDSIQETQYF.

The chain has TRBV28 and TRBJ2-3, with 7 bases matching TRBD2. The junction had 7 bases not matched to a gene; V was cut back by 3 bases and J by 4 bases. Germline CDR1 and CDR2: MDHEN and SYDVKM. This CDR3 is 15 amino acids long. The CDR3 DNA sequence: TGTGCCAGCAGTTTCGCGGGAGCCCGGGCAGATACGCAGTATTTT. Translated: CASSFAGARADTQYF.

The gene calls are TRBV7-9 and TRBJ1-2, with D uncertain. The length of the CDR3 is 12 residues. V lost 2 bases and J lost 7, with 8 bases in between. Germline V gives CDR1 SEHNR, CDR2 FQNEAQ (reference sequence). The CDR3 protein is CASSLQQTGYTF. Written as DNA, the CDR3 is TGTGCCAGCAGCTTACAACAGACTGGCTACACCTTC.

This clone was seen a few times. The rearrangement links TRBV27 to TRBJ2-4; TRBD2 matches 9 bases. V shed 5 bases and J 9 bases; nucleotides not matched to a gene: 32. Germline V gene sequence: CDR1 MNHEY, CDR2 SMNVEV (reference sequence). The CDR3 loop spans 22 amino acids. The DNA for the CDR3 is TGTGCCAGCAGTATGCGGACCCCCGGGGGCGGGGGGGGGTGGGGGACAAACTCCATTCAGTACTTC. The encoded protein is CASSMRTPGGGGGWGTNSIQYF.

The chain joins TRBV2 to TRBJ2-1; TRBD2 agrees at 8 bases. Per the germline V gene, CDR1 is SNHLY and CDR2 is FYNNEI. The CDR3 consists of 13 residues. V trimming: 8 bases; J trimming: 9 bases; junction bases outside the gene matches: 9. The CDR3: CASRTSQVGEQFF. The CDR3 coding sequence is TGTGCCAGCCGGACTAGCCAAGTAGGTGAGCAGTTCTTC.

The rearrangement uses TRBV7-7 and TRBJ2-3; the D gene is possibly TRBD2 (5 bases). The CDR3 is made up of 15 amino acids. V was trimmed by 5 bases and J by 1 base, leaving 13 bases between them. Germline loops: CDR1 SSHAT, CDR2 FNYEAQ (reference sequence). The DNA of the CDR3 is TGTGCCAGCAGCCCACGTCGGGGAGGCACAGATACGCAGTATTTT. This sequence encodes CASSPRRGGTDTQYF.

The chain joins TRBV6-1 to TRBJ1-2; 7 nucleotides match TRBD1. Germline V gene data show CDR1 as MNHNS and CDR2 as SASEGT. The trim removed 7 bases at V and 0 bases at J, leaving 8 bases unmatched. The CDR3 consists of 15 residues. The CDR3 is CASKGTAESNYGYTF. DNA of the CDR3: TGTGCCAGCAAGGGGACAGCTGAGTCTAACTATGGCTACACCTTC.

The chain links TRBV6-1 to TRBJ2-5; 7 positions match TRBD1. Germline V gives CDR1 MNHNS, CDR2 SASEGT. The CDR3 runs to 13 residues. The V segment lost 7 bases and the J segment 3 bases; nucleotides outside the gene matches: 5. DNA of the CDR3: TGTGCCAGCACAATGACAGGGAAAGAGACCCAGTACTTC. The encoded protein is CASTMTGKETQYF.

V is TRBV6-5 and J is TRBJ1-3; no reliable D call. Germline loops: CDR1 MNHEY, CDR2 SVGAGI. Trimming removed 0 bases from V and 4 bases from J, with 10 bases in between. The length of the CDR3 is 15 residues. CDR3 bases: TGTGCCAGCAGTTACTCGATTGTCGGGGGAAACACCATATATTTT. Translating it yields CASSYSIVGGNTIYF.

CDR3 bases: TGTGCCAGCAGCTTGGCTCCCCAGGGGTTCACCTACAATGAGCAGTTCTTC. This encodes CASSLAPQGFTYNEQFF. The V gene is TRBV5-5, the J gene TRBJ2-1; maybe TRBD1 (6 bases). Between the trimmed V and J ends, which lost 0 bases and 2 bases, there was a span of 15 bases. CDR1 and CDR2 from the germline V gene are SGHKS and YYEKEE (reference sequence). The CDR3 covers 17 residues.

V and J are TRBV6-5 and TRBJ2-7; no definite D call. V was cut by 5 bases and J by 2 bases, with 10 bases left in between. The CDR3 runs to 13 residues. CDR1 and CDR2 (germline): MNHEY, SVGAGI. The CDR3 sequence: CASSTPGTYEQYF. The DNA of the CDR3 is TGTGCCAGCAGTACCCCAGGTACCTACGAGCAGTACTTC.

The chain uses TRBV5-5 and TRBJ1-2; 9 bases line up with TRBD1. V shed 3 bases, J shed 2 bases, and the junction held 5 bases outside the gene matches. This CDR3 is 15 amino acids long. From germline, CDR1 is SGHKS and CDR2 YYEKEE (reference sequence). The CDR3 spells CASSWGQGGNYGYTF. CDR3 nucleotide sequence: TGTGCCAGCAGCTGGGGACAGGGTGGGAACTATGGCTACACCTTC.

This sequence joins TRBV19 and TRBJ1-5, with D uncertain. The CDR3 has 14 amino acids. Trimming took 6 bases from V and 6 from J, leaving 15 bases between them. The germline V gene has CDR1 LNHDA and CDR2 SQIVND (reference sequence). CDR3 sequence (DNA): TGTGCCAGTAGATTTGTCGCGGCCACTCAGCCCCAGCATTTT. Protein: CASRFVAATQPQHF.

The chain uses TRBV30 and TRBJ1-1; D is perhaps TRBD1 (5 bases). There are 13 residues in the CDR3. Germline loops: CDR1 GTSNPN, CDR2 SVGIG (reference sequence). In nucleotides, the CDR3 is TGTGTCAAGGACGGGGGTGGAGGCACTGAAGCTTTCTTT. Its translation is CVKDGGGGTEAFF.

The rearrangement joins TRBV5-1 to TRBJ1-2, with 8 bases identical to TRBD1. J gave up 8 bases and V 2 bases, and 8 bases lay outside the gene matches. The CDR3 sequence is 14 residues long. The germline V gene encodes CDR1 SGHRS and CDR2 YFSETQ. The CDR3, as DNA: TGCGCCAGCAGCTTTTCCGAGACAGGGGTAGGCTACACCTTC. It codes for CASSFSETGVGYTF. Drawing the rest from reference TRBV5-1 and TRBJ1-2, the complete variable domain is KAGVTQTPRYLIKTRGQQVTLSCSPISGHRSVSWYQQTPGQGLQFLFEYFSETQRNKGNFPGRFSGRQFSNSRSEMNVSTLELGDSALYLCASSFSETGVGYTFGSGTRLTVV.

J is TRBJ1-5 and V is TRBV7-2, with D unclear. Trimming took 4 bases from V and 5 from J, leaving 12 bases between them. Germline lookup yields CDR1 SGHTA and CDR2 FQGNSA. This CDR3 has 14 amino acids. The CDR3 DNA follows: TGTGCCAGCAGCTCCACGTGGGGAGATCAGCCCCAGCATTTT. It codes for CASSSTWGDQPQHF. Looking up the rest from reference TRBV7-2 and TRBJ1-5 gives the full variable domain: GAGVSQSPSNKVTEKGKDVELRCDPISGHTALYWYRQSLGQGLEFLIYFQGNSAPDKSGLPSDRFSAERTGGSVSTLTIQRTQQEDSAVYLCASSSTWGDQPQHFGDGTRLSIL.

V gene TRBV4-1 combines with J gene TRBJ1-1, with TRBD1 matching 8 bases. The ends lost 6 bases at V and 5 bases at J; junction bases unmatched: 8. The CDR3 is made up of 14 amino acids. Germline V gene lookup returns CDR1 MGHRA and CDR2 YSYEKL. The CDR3 region has the DNA TGCGCCAGCAGTCTTAACAGGGGGAATACTGAAGCTTTCTTT. Protein product: CASSLNRGNTEAFF.